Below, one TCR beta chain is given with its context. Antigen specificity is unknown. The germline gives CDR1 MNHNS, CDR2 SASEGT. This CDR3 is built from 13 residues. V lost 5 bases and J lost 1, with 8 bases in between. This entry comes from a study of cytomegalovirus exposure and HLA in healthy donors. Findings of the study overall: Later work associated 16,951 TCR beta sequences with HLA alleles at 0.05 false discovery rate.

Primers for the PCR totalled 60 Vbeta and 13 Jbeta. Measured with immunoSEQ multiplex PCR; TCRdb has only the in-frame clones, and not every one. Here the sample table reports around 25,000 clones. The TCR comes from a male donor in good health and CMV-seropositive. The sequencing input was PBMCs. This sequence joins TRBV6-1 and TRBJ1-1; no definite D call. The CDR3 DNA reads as TGTGCCAGCAGTATTCAGGAGAACACTGAAGCTTTCTTT. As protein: CASSIQENTEAFF.